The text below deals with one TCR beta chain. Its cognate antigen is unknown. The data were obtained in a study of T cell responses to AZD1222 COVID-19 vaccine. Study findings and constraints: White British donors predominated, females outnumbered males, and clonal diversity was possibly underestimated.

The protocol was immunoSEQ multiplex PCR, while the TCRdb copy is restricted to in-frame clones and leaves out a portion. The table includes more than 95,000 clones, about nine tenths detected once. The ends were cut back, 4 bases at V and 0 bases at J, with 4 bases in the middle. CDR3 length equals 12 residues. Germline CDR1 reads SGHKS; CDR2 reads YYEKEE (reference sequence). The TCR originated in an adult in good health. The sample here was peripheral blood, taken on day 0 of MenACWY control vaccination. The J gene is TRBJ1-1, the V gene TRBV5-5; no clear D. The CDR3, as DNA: TGTGCCAGCAGCCAGATGAACACTGAAGCTTTCTTT. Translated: CASSQMNTEAFF.